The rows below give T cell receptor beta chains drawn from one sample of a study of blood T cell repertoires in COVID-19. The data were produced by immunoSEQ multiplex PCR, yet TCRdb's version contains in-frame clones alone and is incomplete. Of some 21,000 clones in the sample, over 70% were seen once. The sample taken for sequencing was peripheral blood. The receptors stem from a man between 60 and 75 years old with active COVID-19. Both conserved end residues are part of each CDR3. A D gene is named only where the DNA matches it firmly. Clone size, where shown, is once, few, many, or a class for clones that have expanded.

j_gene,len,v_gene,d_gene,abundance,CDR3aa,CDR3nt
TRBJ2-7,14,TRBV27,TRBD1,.,CASSQVGTGFEQYF,TGTGCCAGCAGCCAGGTGGGGACAGGGTTCGAGCAGTACTTC
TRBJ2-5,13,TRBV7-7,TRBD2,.,CASSGALRETQYF,TGTGCTAGCAGCGGGGCTCTCCGGGAGACCCAGTACTTC
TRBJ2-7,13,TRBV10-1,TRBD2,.,CASSESGSYEQYF,TGCGCCAGCAGTGAGAGCGGGAGCTACGAGCAGTACTTC
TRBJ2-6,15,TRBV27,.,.,CASSSRVSGANVLTF,TGTGCCAGCAGTTCCCGGGTCTCTGGGGCCAACGTCCTGACTTTC
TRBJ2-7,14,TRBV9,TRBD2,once,CASGPSGVAYEQYF,TGTGCCAGCGGGCCTAGCGGGGTCGCCTACGAGCAGTACTTC
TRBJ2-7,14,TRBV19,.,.,CASSDSAQSYEQYF,TGTGCCAGTAGCGACAGCGCGCAATCCTACGAGCAGTACTTC
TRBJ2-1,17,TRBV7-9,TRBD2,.,CASSLALAAKTYNEQFF,TGTGCCAGCAGCTTAGCCCTAGCGGCCAAAACCTACAATGAGCAGTTCTTC
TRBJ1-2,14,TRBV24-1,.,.,CATSDTQLNYGYTF,TGTGCCACCAGTGACACACAGCTGAACTATGGCTACACCTTC
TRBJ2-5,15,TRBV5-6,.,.,CASSFPLAGGETQYF,TGTGCCAGCAGCTTCCCTCTAGCAGGCGGAGAGACCCAGTACTTC
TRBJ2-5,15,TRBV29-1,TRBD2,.,CSVEGLAGGSKTQYF,TGCAGCGTTGAAGGTCTAGCGGGAGGTTCGAAGACCCAGTACTTC
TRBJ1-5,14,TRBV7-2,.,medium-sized,CASSLVAGWQPQHF,TGTGCCAGCAGCTTAGTGGCGGGGTGGCAGCCCCAGCATTTT
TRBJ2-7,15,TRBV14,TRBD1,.,CASSRVRGTGSEQYF,TGTGCCAGCAGCCGGGTAAGGGGGACAGGGTCCGAGCAGTACTTC
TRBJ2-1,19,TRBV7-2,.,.,CASSLGALEASFPPNEQFF,TGTGCCAGCAGCTTAGGAGCCCTAGAGGCTAGCTTTCCACCCAATGAGCAGTTCTTC
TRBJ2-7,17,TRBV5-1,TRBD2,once,CASSSSTSGRAGYEQYF,TGCGCCAGCAGCTCGTCGACTAGCGGGAGGGCCGGTTACGAGCAGTACTTC
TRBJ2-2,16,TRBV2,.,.,CASSVKPEGNTGELFF,TGTGCCAGCAGTGTTAAGCCGGAGGGAAACACCGGGGAGCTGTTTTTT
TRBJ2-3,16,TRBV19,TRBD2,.,CASSGRTSGRGDTQYF,TGTGCCAGTAGTGGCCGGACTAGCGGGAGGGGAGATACGCAGTATTTT
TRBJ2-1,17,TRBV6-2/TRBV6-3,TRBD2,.,CASSSLPWAGGYNEQFF,TGTGCCAGCAGTTCACTACCCTGGGCGGGAGGGTACAATGAGCAGTTCTTC
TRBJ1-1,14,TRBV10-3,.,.,CAISARGAGAEAFF,TGTGCCATCAGTGCGCGGGGGGCGGGGGCTGAAGCTTTCTTT
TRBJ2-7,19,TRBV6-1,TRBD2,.,CASSEAPGLAGGQAYEQYF,TGTGCCAGCAGTGAAGCCCCAGGGCTAGCGGGAGGCCAGGCCTACGAGCAGTACTTC
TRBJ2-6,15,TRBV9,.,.,CASSPTGSGANVLTF,TGTGCCAGCAGCCCCACAGGCTCTGGGGCCAACGTCCTGACTTTC
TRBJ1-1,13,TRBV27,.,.,CASSPNGGTEAFF,TGTGCCAGCAGCCCAAACGGGGGGACTGAAGCTTTCTTT
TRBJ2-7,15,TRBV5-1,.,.,CASSPELGVGYEQYF,TGCGCCAGCAGCCCGGAGCTAGGGGTGGGCTACGAGCAGTACTTC
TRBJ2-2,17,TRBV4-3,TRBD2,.,CASSQERAGGLTGELFF,TGCGCCAGCAGCCAAGAACGCGCGGGAGGTCTCACCGGGGAGCTGTTTTTT
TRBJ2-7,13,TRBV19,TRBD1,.,CASSTTGVYEQYF,TGTGCCAGTAGTACGACAGGGGTCTACGAGCAGTACTTC
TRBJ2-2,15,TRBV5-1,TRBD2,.,CASSLLAEPTGELFF,TGCGCCAGCAGCCTCCTAGCGGAGCCCACCGGGGAGCTGTTTTTT
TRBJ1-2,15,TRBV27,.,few,CASSPMRGLNYGYTF,TGTGCCAGCAGCCCTATGCGGGGACTGAACTATGGCTACACCTTC
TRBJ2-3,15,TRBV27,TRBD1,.,CASSFSDRAADTQYF,TGTGCCAGCAGTTTCTCGGACAGGGCGGCAGATACGCAGTATTTT
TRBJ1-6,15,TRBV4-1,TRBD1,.,CASSPYDRGNSPLHF,TGCGCCAGCAGCCCATACGACAGGGGTAATTCACCCCTCCACTTT
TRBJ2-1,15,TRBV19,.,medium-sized,CASSIVGGRGNEQFF,TGTGCCAGTAGTATAGTTGGAGGACGAGGCAATGAGCAGTTCTTC
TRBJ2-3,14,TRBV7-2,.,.,CASSFRRGSDTQYF,TGTGCCAGCAGCTTCCGCCGGGGGTCAGATACGCAGTATTTT
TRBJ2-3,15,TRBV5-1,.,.,CASSLDGRLDREQYF,TGCGCCAGCAGCTTGGACGGTCGACTAGACCGAGAGCAGTATTTT
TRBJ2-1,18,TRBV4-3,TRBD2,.,CASSPASLAGGPYNEQFF,TGCGCCAGCAGCCCCGCCTCCTTAGCGGGAGGGCCCTACAATGAGCAGTTCTTC
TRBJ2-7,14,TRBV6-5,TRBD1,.,CASKVGQGASEQYF,TGTGCCAGCAAGGTTGGACAGGGGGCGTCCGAGCAGTACTTC
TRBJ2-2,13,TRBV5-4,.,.,CASSLTQTGELFF,TGTGCCAGCAGCTTGACGCAGACCGGGGAGCTGTTTTTT
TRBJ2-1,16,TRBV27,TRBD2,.,CASSSQGLAGESEQFF,TGTGCCAGCAGTTCACAAGGACTAGCGGGAGAAAGTGAGCAGTTCTTC
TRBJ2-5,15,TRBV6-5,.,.,CASSYSGGASETQYF,TGTGCCAGCAGTTACTCCGGAGGGGCATCGGAGACCCAGTACTTC
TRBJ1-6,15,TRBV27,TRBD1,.,CASSLFPRGNSPLHF,TGTGCCAGCAGTTTATTCCCCAGGGGGAATTCACCCCTCCACTTT
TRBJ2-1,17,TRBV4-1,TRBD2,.,CASSQEETSGSYNEQFF,TGCGCCAGCAGCCAAGAGGAGACTAGCGGGAGCTACAATGAGCAGTTCTTC
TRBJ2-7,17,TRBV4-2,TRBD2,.,CASSQVHSGSQGDEQYF,TGTGCCAGCAGCCAAGTTCATAGCGGGAGTCAAGGGGACGAGCAGTACTTC
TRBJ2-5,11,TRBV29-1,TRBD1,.,CSADRVETQYF,TGCAGCGCTGACAGGGTGGAGACCCAGTACTTC
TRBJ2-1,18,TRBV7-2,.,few,CASSSPSTRIDSYNEQFF,TGTGCCAGCAGCTCGCCCTCGACTCGTATCGACTCCTACAATGAGCAGTTCTTC
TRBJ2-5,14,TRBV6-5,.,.,CASTPLYSSETQYF,TGTGCCAGCACCCCCCTATACTCGTCGGAGACCCAGTACTTC
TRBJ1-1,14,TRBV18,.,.,CASSTGYKDTEAFF,TGTGCCAGCTCAACAGGGTATAAGGACACTGAAGCTTTCTTT
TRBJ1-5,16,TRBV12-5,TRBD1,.,CASGLGIGTEYQPQHF,TGTGCTAGTGGTTTGGGGATCGGGACAGAATATCAGCCCCAGCATTTT
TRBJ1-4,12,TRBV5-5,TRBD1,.,CASSPQGEKLFF,TGTGCCAGCAGCCCGCAGGGGGAGAAACTGTTTTTT
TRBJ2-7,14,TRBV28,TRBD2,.,CASSPSGSAYEQYF,TGTGCCAGCAGCCCTAGCGGGAGTGCGTACGAGCAGTACTTC
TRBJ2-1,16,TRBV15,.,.,CATSRDVSMGGYEQFF,TGTGCCACCAGCAGAGATGTCAGTATGGGGGGTTATGAGCAGTTCTTC
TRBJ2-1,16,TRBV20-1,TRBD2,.,CSASPTSGSSYNEQFF,TGCAGTGCTAGTCCCACTAGCGGGAGCTCCTACAATGAGCAGTTCTTC
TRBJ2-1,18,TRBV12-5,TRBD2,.,CASGLVITSGSSYNEQFF,TGTGCTAGTGGTTTGGTAATAACTAGCGGGAGTTCCTACAATGAGCAGTTCTTC
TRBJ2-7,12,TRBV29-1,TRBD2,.,CSTSSGSYEQYF,TGCAGCACGAGTAGCGGGAGCTACGAGCAGTACTTC
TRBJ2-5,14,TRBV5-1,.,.,CASSFGQGGETQYF,TGCGCCAGCAGCTTTGGGCAGGGGGGAGAGACCCAGTACTTC
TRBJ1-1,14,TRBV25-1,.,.,CASSEYYGNTEAFF,TGTGCCAGCAGTGAATATTACGGGAACACTGAAGCTTTCTTT
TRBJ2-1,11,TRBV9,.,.,CASSVTNEQFF,TGTGCCAGCAGCGTAACAAATGAGCAGTTCTTC
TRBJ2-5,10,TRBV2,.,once,CASREETQYF,TGTGCCAGCAGAGAGGAGACCCAGTACTTC